The rows below give T cell receptor beta chains drawn from one sample of a study of shared clonotypes between healthy human individuals. The repertoire was sequenced with immunoSEQ multiplex PCR; TCRdb's copy has only in-frame clones and lacks some. The data show approximately 400,000 clones, just over 95% seen once. Sequences were obtained from memory CD8+ T cells sorted from blood. These receptors all stem from a man aged 25-40 years in good health. CDR3s include the opening cysteine and the closing phenylalanine or tryptophan. The order of the fields is clone size, J gene, V gene, D gene, CDR3 protein, CDR3 DNA. D genes are given only for firm matches. Not every row has a clone size; where given, it reads once, few, many or a size class.

size: -
J: TRBJ2-7
V: TRBV6-1
D: TRBD2
CDR3: CASSEASTAGYEQYF
DNA: TGTGCCAGCAGTGAAGCGAGTACAGCGGGATACGAGCAGTACTTC

size: -
J: TRBJ2-7
V: TRBV10-1
D: -
CDR3: CASSESTPGRHEQYF
DNA: TGCGCCAGCAGTGAGTCGACTCCTGGCCGGCACGAGCAGTACTTC

size: -
J: TRBJ2-3
V: TRBV27
D: TRBD2
CDR3: CASSSQGLADTQYF
DNA: TGTGCCAGCAGTTCACAGGGACTAGCAGATACGCAGTATTTT

size: -
J: TRBJ2-3
V: TRBV9
D: TRBD2
CDR3: CASSVDRTSGSSYSDTQYF
DNA: TGTGCCAGCAGCGTAGACAGGACTAGCGGGAGTTCTTATTCCGATACGCAGTATTTT

size: -
J: TRBJ1-4
V: TRBV6-6
D: -
CDR3: CASSYRANEKLFF
DNA: TGTGCCAGCAGTTACAGGGCTAATGAAAAACTGTTTTTT

size: -
J: TRBJ2-1
V: TRBV10-2
D: -
CDR3: CASSQGSGIYNEQFF
DNA: TGCGCCAGCAGTCAAGGGTCAGGGATATACAATGAGCAGTTCTTC

size: -
J: TRBJ2-2
V: TRBV30
D: -
CDR3: CAWSLLGRRDTGELFF
DNA: TGTGCCTGGAGTTTATTGGGGAGACGGGACACCGGGGAGCTGTTTTTT

size: -
J: TRBJ2-3
V: TRBV5-4
D: -
CDR3: CASSFQTDTQYF
DNA: TGTGCCAGCAGCTTTCAAACAGATACGCAGTATTTT

size: -
J: TRBJ2-4
V: TRBV5-1
D: -
CDR3: CASSFRGNIQYF
DNA: TGCGCCAGCAGCTTCAGGGGAAACATTCAGTACTTC

size: -
J: TRBJ2-7
V: TRBV6-1
D: TRBD1
CDR3: CASRDRGGYEQYF
DNA: TGTGCCAGCAGGGACAGGGGTGGGTACGAGCAGTACTTC

size: -
J: TRBJ2-7
V: TRBV5-1
D: TRBD1
CDR3: CASSLEGGAPYEQYF
DNA: TGCGCCAGCAGCTTGGAAGGGGGCGCTCCCTACGAGCAGTACTTC

size: -
J: TRBJ2-7
V: TRBV4-1
D: -
CDR3: CASSQGDSFDEQYF
DNA: TGCGCCAGCAGCCAAGGGGATAGCTTCGACGAGCAGTACTTC

size: -
J: TRBJ2-3
V: TRBV28
D: TRBD2
CDR3: CASSYLGTSGYTDTQYF
DNA: TGTGCCAGCAGTTACCTCGGGACTAGCGGCTACACAGATACGCAGTATTTT

size: -
J: TRBJ2-1
V: TRBV6-5
D: -
CDR3: CASRTGEYNEQFF
DNA: TGTGCCAGCAGGACGGGAGAGTACAATGAGCAGTTCTTC

size: -
J: TRBJ1-5
V: TRBV29-1
D: -
CDR3: CSVGGSQPQHF
DNA: TGCAGCGTTGGGGGAAGTCAGCCCCAGCATTTT

size: -
J: TRBJ2-2
V: TRBV10-3
D: TRBD2
CDR3: CAISGSGRLAGELFF
DNA: TGTGCCATCAGTGGGAGCGGGAGATTAGCCGGGGAGCTGTTTTTT

size: -
J: TRBJ2-7
V: TRBV28
D: -
CDR3: CASRRPRSYEQYF
DNA: TGTGCCAGCAGGAGACCTAGATCCTACGAGCAGTACTTC

size: -
J: TRBJ2-1
V: TRBV19
D: -
CDR3: CASSTPSPAYNEQFF
DNA: TGTGCCAGTAGTACCCCCTCTCCCGCCTACAATGAGCAGTTCTTC

size: -
J: TRBJ2-1
V: TRBV6-5
D: -
CDR3: CASSYSGQGYNEQFF
DNA: TGTGCCAGCAGTTACTCCGGCCAGGGTTACAATGAGCAGTTCTTC

size: -
J: TRBJ2-1
V: TRBV28
D: TRBD2
CDR3: CASSSGTSGNEQFF
DNA: TGTGCCAGCAGTTCCGGGACTAGCGGCAATGAGCAGTTCTTC

size: -
J: TRBJ2-7
V: TRBV5-1
D: TRBD2
CDR3: CASSLSAGEPYEQYF
DNA: TGCGCCAGCAGCTTGTCTGCGGGAGAGCCCTACGAGCAGTACTTC

size: -
J: TRBJ2-3
V: TRBV11-2
D: TRBD1
CDR3: CASSRRQGEGTDTQYF
DNA: TGTGCCAGCAGCCGAAGACAGGGGGAGGGCACAGATACGCAGTATTTT

size: -
J: TRBJ2-7
V: TRBV15
D: -
CDR3: CATSRGDREDEQYF
DNA: TGTGCCACCAGCAGGGGCGACAGGGAGGACGAGCAGTACTTC

size: -
J: TRBJ2-2
V: TRBV28
D: TRBD1
CDR3: CASSRGTANTGELFF
DNA: TGTGCCAGCAGCCGAGGGACAGCGAACACCGGGGAGCTGTTTTTT

size: -
J: TRBJ1-1
V: TRBV4-2
D: -
CDR3: CASSLHRDVGPEAFF
DNA: TGTGCCAGCAGCCTCCACCGGGACGTCGGACCTGAAGCTTTCTTT

size: once
J: TRBJ2-1
V: TRBV30
D: -
CDR3: CAWSNTGNEQFF
DNA: TGTGCCTGGAGTAACACGGGGAATGAGCAGTTCTTC